The T cell receptor beta chain described here comes from a study of cytomegalovirus exposure and HLA in healthy donors. Points from the study as a whole: The study labeled 150 to 200 TCR beta chains cytomegalovirus-associated.

Comments on this clone: The antigen remains unidentified.

Measured with immunoSEQ multiplex PCR; TCRdb has only the in-frame clones, and not every one. The data show about 130,000 clones, almost 90% seen once. CDR3 size: 14 residues. The germline CDR1 and CDR2 sequences are SGHRS and YFSETQ. Trimming left V 4 bases short and J 8 bases short, with 15 bases between. The V and J genes are TRBV5-1 and TRBJ1-4; TRBD1 might be the D (6 bases). The sample consisted of PBMCs. This TCR was sampled from a man younger than 40 in good health and CMV-seronegative. CDR3 protein: CASSRDMAGEKLFF. CDR3 nucleotides: TGCGCCAGCAGCAGGGACATGGCAGGCGAAAAACTGTTTTTT.